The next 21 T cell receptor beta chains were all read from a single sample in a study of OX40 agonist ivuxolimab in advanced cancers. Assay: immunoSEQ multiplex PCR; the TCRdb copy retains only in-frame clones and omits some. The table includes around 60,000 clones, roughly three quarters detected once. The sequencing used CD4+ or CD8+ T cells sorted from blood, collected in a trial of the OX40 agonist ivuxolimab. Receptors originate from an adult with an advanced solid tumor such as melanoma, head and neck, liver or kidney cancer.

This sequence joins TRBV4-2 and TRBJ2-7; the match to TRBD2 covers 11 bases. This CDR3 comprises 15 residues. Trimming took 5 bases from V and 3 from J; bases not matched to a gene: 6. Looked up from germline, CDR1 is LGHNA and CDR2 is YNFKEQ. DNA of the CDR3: TGTGCCAGCAGCTCCGGACTAGCGGGCCTCTACGAGCAGTACTTC. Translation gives CASSSGLAGLYEQYF.

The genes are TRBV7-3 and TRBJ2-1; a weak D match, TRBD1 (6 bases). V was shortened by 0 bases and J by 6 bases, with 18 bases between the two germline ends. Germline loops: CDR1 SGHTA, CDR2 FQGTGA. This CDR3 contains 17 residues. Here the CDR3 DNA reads TGTGCCAGCAGCTTAACCACGGGTGTTCGAGGGGGCAATGAGCAGTTCTTC. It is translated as CASSLTTGVRGGNEQFF.

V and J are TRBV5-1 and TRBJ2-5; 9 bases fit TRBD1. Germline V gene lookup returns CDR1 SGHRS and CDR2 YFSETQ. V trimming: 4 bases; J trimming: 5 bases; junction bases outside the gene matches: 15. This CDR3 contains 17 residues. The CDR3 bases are TGCGCCAGCAGCGGAAACCCCGGGACAGGGATTGGGGAGACCCAGTACTTC. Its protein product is CASSGNPGTGIGETQYF.

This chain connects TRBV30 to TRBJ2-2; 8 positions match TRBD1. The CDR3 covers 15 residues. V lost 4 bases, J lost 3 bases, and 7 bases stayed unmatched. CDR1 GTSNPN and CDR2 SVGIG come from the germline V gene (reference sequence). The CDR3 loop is CAWTGGQGYTGELFF. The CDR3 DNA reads TGTGCCTGGACCGGAGGACAGGGTTACACCGGGGAGCTGTTTTTT.

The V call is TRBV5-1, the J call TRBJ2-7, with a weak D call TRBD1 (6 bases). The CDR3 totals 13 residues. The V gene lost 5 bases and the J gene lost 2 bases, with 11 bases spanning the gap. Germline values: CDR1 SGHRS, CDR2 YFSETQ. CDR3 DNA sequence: TGCGCCAGCAGGGCAGGGGAAACCTACGAGCAGTACTTC. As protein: CASRAGETYEQYF.

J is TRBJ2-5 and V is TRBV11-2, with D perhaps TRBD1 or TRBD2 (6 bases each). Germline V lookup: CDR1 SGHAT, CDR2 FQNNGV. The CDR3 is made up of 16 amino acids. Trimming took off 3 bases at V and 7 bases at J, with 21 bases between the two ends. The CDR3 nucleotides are TGTGCCAGCAGCTTCCCCATTAGGGGGGCTCTACTGACCCAGTACTTC. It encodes CASSFPIRGALLTQYF.

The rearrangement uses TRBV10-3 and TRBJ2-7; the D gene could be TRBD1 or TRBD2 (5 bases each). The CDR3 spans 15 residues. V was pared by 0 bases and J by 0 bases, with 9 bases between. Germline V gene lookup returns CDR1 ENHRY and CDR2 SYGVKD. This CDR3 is CAISESWGTSYEQYF. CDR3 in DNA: TGTGCCATCAGTGAGTCCTGGGGGACCTCCTACGAGCAGTACTTC.

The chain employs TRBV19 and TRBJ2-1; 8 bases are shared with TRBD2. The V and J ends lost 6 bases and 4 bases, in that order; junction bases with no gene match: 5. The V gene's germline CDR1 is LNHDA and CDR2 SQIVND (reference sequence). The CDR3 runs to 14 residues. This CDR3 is CASRPGLEYNEQFF. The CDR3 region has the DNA TGTGCCAGTAGGCCGGGACTAGAATACAATGAGCAGTTCTTC.

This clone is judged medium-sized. The CDR3 loop is CASSPSRSYNEQFF. CDR3 DNA sequence: TGTGCCAGCTCACCATCCCGAAGTTACAATGAGCAGTTCTTC. The genes are TRBV18 and TRBJ2-1; D is unclear. V lost 2 bases, J lost 4 bases, and 9 bases lay in between. The CDR3 runs 14 residues. Germline CDR1 is KGHSH and CDR2 is LQKENI.

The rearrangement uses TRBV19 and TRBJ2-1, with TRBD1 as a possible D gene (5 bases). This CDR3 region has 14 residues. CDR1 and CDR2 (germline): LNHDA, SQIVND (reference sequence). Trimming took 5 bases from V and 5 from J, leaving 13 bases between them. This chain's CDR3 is CASSVQGRHNEQFF. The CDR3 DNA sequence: TGTGCCAGTAGTGTCCAGGGAAGACACAATGAGCAGTTCTTC.

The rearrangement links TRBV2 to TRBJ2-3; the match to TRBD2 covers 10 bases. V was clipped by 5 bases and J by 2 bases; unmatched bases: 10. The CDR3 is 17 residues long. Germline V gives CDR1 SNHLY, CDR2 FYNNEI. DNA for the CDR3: TGTGCCAGCAGTACACCCATTAGCGGGGGGTCCACAGATACGCAGTATTTT. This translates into CASSTPISGGSTDTQYF.

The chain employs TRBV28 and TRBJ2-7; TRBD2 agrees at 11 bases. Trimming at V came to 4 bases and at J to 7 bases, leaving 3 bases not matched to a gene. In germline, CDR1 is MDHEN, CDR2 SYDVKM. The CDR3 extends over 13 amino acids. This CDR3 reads CASSYSGRGEQYF. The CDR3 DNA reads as TGTGCCAGCAGTTATAGCGGGAGGGGTGAGCAGTACTTC.

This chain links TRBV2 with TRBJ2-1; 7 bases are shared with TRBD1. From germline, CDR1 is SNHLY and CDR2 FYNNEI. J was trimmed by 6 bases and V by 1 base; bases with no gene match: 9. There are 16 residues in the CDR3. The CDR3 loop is CASSEGSTGSGNEQFF. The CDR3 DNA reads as TGTGCCAGCAGTGAAGGGTCGACAGGGTCCGGCAATGAGCAGTTCTTC.

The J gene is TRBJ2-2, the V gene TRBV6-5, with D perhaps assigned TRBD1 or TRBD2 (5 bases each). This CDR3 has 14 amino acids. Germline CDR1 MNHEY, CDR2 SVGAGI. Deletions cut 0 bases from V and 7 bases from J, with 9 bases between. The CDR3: CASSYSGDGGELFF. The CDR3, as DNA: TGTGCCAGCAGTTACTCGGGGGACGGCGGGGAGCTGTTTTTT.

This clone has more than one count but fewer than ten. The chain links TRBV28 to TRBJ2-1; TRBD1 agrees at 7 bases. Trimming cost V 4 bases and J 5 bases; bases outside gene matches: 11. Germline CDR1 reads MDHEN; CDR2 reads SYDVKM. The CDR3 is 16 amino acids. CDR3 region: CASSSSDRARNNEQFF. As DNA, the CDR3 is TGTGCCAGCAGTTCGAGCGACAGGGCGCGTAACAATGAGCAGTTCTTC.

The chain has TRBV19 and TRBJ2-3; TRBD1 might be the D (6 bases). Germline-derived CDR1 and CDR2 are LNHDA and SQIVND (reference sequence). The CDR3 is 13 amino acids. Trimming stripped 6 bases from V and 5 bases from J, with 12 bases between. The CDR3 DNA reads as TGTGCCAGTAGCGCACAGGGTCTAGATACGCAGTATTTT. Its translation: CASSAQGLDTQYF.

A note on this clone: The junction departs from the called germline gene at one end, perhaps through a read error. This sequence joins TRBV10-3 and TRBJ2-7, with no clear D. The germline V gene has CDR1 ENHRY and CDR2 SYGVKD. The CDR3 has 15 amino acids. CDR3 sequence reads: CATSDSASSPYEQYF. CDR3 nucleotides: TGTGCCACCAGTGATTCGGCGTCTTCGCCCTACGAGCAGTACTTC.

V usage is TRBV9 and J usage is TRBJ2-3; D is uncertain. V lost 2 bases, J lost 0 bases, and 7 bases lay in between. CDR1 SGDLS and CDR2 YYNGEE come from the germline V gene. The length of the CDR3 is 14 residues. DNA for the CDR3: TGTGCCAGCAGCGTCGGAACGAGCACAGATACGCAGTATTTT. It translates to CASSVGTSTDTQYF.

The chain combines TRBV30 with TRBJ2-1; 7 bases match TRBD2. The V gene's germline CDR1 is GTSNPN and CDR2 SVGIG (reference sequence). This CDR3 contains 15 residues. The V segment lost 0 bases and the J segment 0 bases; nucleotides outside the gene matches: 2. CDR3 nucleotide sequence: TGTGCCTGGAGTGTAAGCGGGACCTCCTACAATGAGCAGTTCTTC. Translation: CAWSVSGTSYNEQFF.

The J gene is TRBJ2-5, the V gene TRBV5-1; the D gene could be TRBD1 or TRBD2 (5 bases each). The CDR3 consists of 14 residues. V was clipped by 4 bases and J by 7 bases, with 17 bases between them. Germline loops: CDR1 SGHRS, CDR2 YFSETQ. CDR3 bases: TGCGCCAGCAGCCCCACAGGAGGTGCCGCGACCCAGTACTTC. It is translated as CASSPTGGAATQYF. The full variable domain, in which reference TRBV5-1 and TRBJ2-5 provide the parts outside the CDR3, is KAGVTQTPRYLIKTRGQQVTLSCSPISGHRSVSWYQQTPGQGLQFLFEYFSETQRNKGNFPGRFSGRQFSNSRSEMNVSTLELGDSALYLCASSPTGGAATQYFGPGTRLLVL.

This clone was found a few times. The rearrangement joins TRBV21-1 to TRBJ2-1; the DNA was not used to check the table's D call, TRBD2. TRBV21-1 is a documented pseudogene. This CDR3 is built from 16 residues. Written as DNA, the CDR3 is TGTGCCAGCAGCACTCTAACTAGCGGGAGAGACAATGAGCAGTTCTTC. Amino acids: CASSTLTSGRDNEQFF.